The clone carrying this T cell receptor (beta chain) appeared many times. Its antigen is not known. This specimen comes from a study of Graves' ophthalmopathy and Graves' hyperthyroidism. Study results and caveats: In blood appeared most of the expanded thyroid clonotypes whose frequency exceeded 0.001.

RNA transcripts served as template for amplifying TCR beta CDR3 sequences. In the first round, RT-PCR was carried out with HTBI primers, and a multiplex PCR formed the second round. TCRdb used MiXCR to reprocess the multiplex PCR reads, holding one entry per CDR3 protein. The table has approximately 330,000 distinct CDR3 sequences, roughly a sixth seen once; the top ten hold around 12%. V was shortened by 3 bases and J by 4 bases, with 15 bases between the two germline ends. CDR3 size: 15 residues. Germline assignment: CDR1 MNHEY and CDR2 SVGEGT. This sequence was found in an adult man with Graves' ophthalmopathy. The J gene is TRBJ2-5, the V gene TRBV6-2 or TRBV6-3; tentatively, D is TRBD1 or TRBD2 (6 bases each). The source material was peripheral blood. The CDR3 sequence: CASSYAGHTAETQYF. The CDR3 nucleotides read TGTGCCAGCAGTTATGCGGGACATACGGCAGAGACCCAGTACTTC.